The 14 T cell receptor beta chains presented below share a single source sample, sequenced in a study of cytomegalovirus exposure and HLA in healthy donors. The PCR contained 60 Vbeta and 13 Jbeta primers. TCRdb keeps only in-frame clones here, not all; method: immunoSEQ multiplex PCR. The repertoire has more than 60,000 clones, 75% to 80% of them found once; the top ten carry under 3.5%. Sequenced sample: PBMCs. Receptor source: a man younger than 30 in good health and CMV-seronegative.

The sample holds one count of this clone. The V and J genes are TRBV10-3 and TRBJ1-1; 8 positions match TRBD1. V dropped 2 bases and J dropped 4; count of bases not matched to a gene: 9. The CDR3 runs 16 residues. Germline loops: CDR1 ENHRY, CDR2 SYGVKD. CDR3 nucleotides: TGTGCCATCAGTGAGGGACCAGGGGGCCGGGTCACTGAAGCTTTCTTT. It encodes CAISEGPGGRVTEAFF.

The J gene is TRBJ2-3, the V gene TRBV5-1, with 11 positions matching TRBD1. V trimming: 5 bases; J trimming: 0 bases; junction bases outside the gene matches: 17. There are 20 residues in the CDR3. Germline values: CDR1 SGHRS, CDR2 YFSETQ. The DNA for the CDR3 is TGCGCCAGCAGTTCGAGGACAGGGGGCTCGACGCCTTCTAGCACAGATACGCAGTATTTT. Translation gives CASSSRTGGSTPSSTDTQYF.

This clone is labeled as medium-sized (0.01 to 0.1%). The rearrangement joins TRBV6-1 to TRBJ2-2; TRBD2 aligns across 12 bases. With 4 bases clipped from V and 5 bases from J, the junction kept 2 bases outside the gene matches. The germline V gene encodes CDR1 MNHNS and CDR2 SASEGT. This CDR3 has 15 residues. In DNA form, the CDR3 reads TGTGCCAGCAGTGTGACTAGCGGGGGAACCGGGGAGCTGTTTTTT. Translating it yields CASSVTSGGTGELFF.

The chain couples TRBV2 to TRBJ2-5; TRBD2 matches 11 bases. The CDR3 length is 16 residues. The V gene's germline CDR1 is SNHLY and CDR2 FYNNEI. V gave up 4 bases and J gave up 1 base; unmatched junction bases: 5. The CDR3 DNA reads TGTGCCAGCAGTGGAATTGGGACTAGCGGCCAAGAGACCCAGTACTTC. Translation: CASSGIGTSGQETQYF.

The V gene is TRBV5-4, the J gene TRBJ2-5; 11 nucleotides align to TRBD2. Germline V lookup: CDR1 SGHNT, CDR2 YYREEE (reference sequence). V gave up 2 bases and J gave up 4 bases; unmatched junction bases: 4. The CDR3 runs to 15 residues. CDR3 residues: CASSLTGLAAETQYF. The CDR3 DNA reads TGTGCCAGCAGCTTAACGGGACTAGCGGCAGAGACCCAGTACTTC.

The V and J genes are TRBV4-2 and TRBJ2-7; D ambiguous. Deletions cut 0 bases from V and 3 bases from J, with 9 bases between. The CDR3 covers 14 residues. Germline V lookup: CDR1 LGHNA, CDR2 YNFKEQ. The CDR3 DNA sequence: TGTGCCAGCAGCCAAGATGATTCAGGCTACGAGCAGTACTTC. It codes for CASSQDDSGYEQYF.

The J gene is TRBJ1-1, the V gene TRBV20-1; D ambiguous. Per the germline V gene, CDR1 is DFQATT and CDR2 is SNEGSKA (reference sequence). CDR3 length: 10 residues. Trimming removed 3 bases from V and 7 bases from J, with 6 bases in between. The CDR3 DNA follows: TGCAGTGCTAGGCGGAGTGAAGCTTTCTTT. This codes for CSARRSEAFF.

This chain links TRBV19 with TRBJ2-5; 7 positions match TRBD1. This CDR3 contains 14 residues. The ends lost 6 bases at V and 4 bases at J; junction bases unmatched: 8. Germline V gene lookup returns CDR1 LNHDA and CDR2 SQIVND (reference sequence). The CDR3 region is CASSKQGTGETQYF. The CDR3 region has the DNA TGTGCCAGTAGCAAACAGGGGACCGGAGAGACCCAGTACTTC.

By share of the sample, this clone is medium-sized. This chain uses TRBV5-4 with TRBJ1-1, with unresolved D. CDR1 and CDR2 (germline): SGHNT, YYREEE (reference sequence). CDR3 length: 14 amino acids. The V end was cut by 2 bases, the J end by 2 bases, with 10 bases between. The CDR3 coding sequence is TGTGCCAGCAGCTTCGCGGTCGGAAACACTGAAGCTTTCTTT. Its translation is CASSFAVGNTEAFF.

The gene calls are TRBV19 and TRBJ2-3; no firm D call. V was trimmed by 6 bases and J by 5 bases, leaving 6 bases between them. This CDR3 spans 11 amino acids. Germline V gene lookup returns CDR1 LNHDA and CDR2 SQIVND (reference sequence). CDR3 loop: CASRIGDTQYF. In DNA form, the CDR3 reads TGTGCCAGTAGAATCGGAGATACGCAGTATTTT.

CDR3 nucleotide sequence: TGTGCCAGCAGTTTAGCGGGGGGGCCTTTAAATGAGCAGTTCTTC. It codes for CASSLAGGPLNEQFF. The chain uses TRBV28 and TRBJ2-1; 9 nucleotides agree with TRBD2. The germline V gene has CDR1 MDHEN and CDR2 SYDVKM. The CDR3 covers 15 residues. With V trimmed by 2 bases and J by 7 bases, 6 bases remained unmatched.

This chain joins TRBV5-1 and TRBJ2-5; 12 positions agree with TRBD2. This CDR3 is 18 amino acids long. V lost 0 bases, J lost 2 bases, and 8 bases stayed unmatched. Germline lookup yields CDR1 SGHRS and CDR2 YFSETQ. CDR3 in amino acids: CASSLASGGALPQETQYF. The DNA for the CDR3 is TGCGCCAGCAGCTTGGCTAGCGGGGGGGCCCTACCGCAAGAGACCCAGTACTTC.

The rearrangement links TRBV7-2 to TRBJ2-1; 12 bases fit TRBD2. This CDR3 region has 19 residues. Germline V lookup: CDR1 SGHTA, CDR2 FQGNSA. V lost 4 bases and J lost 0; bases outside the gene matches: 10. The CDR3 DNA follows: TGTGCCAGCAGCTCGCTCAGACTAGCGGGGGTCAGCTCCTACAATGAGCAGTTCTTC. Amino acid sequence: CASSSLRLAGVSSYNEQFF.

This clone has just one count. The chain employs TRBV6-6 and TRBJ2-2, with a possible D match to TRBD1 (5 bases). The CDR3 totals 16 residues. Per germline, CDR1 MNHNY and CDR2 SVGAGI (reference sequence). Trimming removed 6 bases from V and 2 bases from J, with 16 bases in between. The CDR3 DNA reads as TGTGCCAGCAGGGGTGTTGGGGCGGTTAACACCGGGGAGCTGTTTTTT. Translated, it gives CASRGVGAVNTGELFF.